These 31 T cell receptor beta chains were all obtained from the same sample, sequenced in a study of T cell repertoires in cytomegalovirus infection. One entry per CDR3 protein results from TCRdb running MiXCR on the reads. The data hold approximately 290,000 distinct CDR3 sequences, with roughly 24% observed a single time. The specimen sequenced was PBMCs. The receptor set was obtained from a human donor in good health (CMV status not recorded). Some clones in this sample may be carry-over from other donors' samples.

This clonotype has a handful of counts. This chain joins TRBV28 and TRBJ1-4, with D unclear. The CDR3 length is 13 residues. V dropped 0 bases and J dropped 8 bases, with 7 bases sitting between them. Germline V CDR1 and CDR2: MDHEN, SYDVKM. CDR3: CASSLWAEEKLFF. In DNA form, the CDR3 reads TGTGCCAGCAGTTTATGGGCGGAAGAAAAACTGTTTTTT. Full variable domain (remainder filled in from reference TRBV28 and TRBJ1-4): DVKVTQSSRYLVKRTGEKVFLECVQDMDHENMFWYRQDPGLGLRLIYFSYDVKMKEKGDIPEGYSVSREKKERFSLILESASTNQTSMYLCASSLWAEEKLFFGSGTQLSVL.

CDR3 DNA sequence: TGTGCTAGTGGTTTGATGGCGGGAGCCCTTGAGCAGTTCTTC. As protein: CASGLMAGALEQFF. V is TRBV12-5 and J is TRBJ2-1, with 7 bases matching TRBD2. The CDR3 totals 14 residues. Per germline, CDR1 LGHNT and CDR2 FRNRAP. After removal of 2 bases from V and 9 bases from J, the junction contained 7 bases not matched to a gene.

CDR3 nucleotide sequence: TGCAGTGCTAGAGATCCCCGACTAGCGGGGGGGCAAGAGACCCAGTACTTC. Translating it yields CSARDPRLAGGQETQYF. The J gene is TRBJ2-5, the V gene TRBV20-1, with 14 bases aligning to TRBD2. CDR3 size: 17 residues. Germline V gene sequence: CDR1 DFQATT, CDR2 SNEGSKA (reference sequence). With 0 bases clipped from V and 2 bases from J, the junction kept 5 bases outside the gene matches.

The chain recombines TRBV12-3 or TRBV12-4 with TRBJ2-4; 7 bases map to TRBD2. CDR3 size: 14 residues. V was clipped by 2 bases and J by 5 bases; unmatched bases: 3. The CDR3 sequence is CASSLTGGQNIQYF. The CDR3 DNA sequence: TGTGCCAGCAGTTTAACGGGAGGACAAAACATTCAGTACTTC.

Regarding this clonotype: This clone may be a read error of a much larger clone one base away. The V and J genes are TRBV7-2 and TRBJ1-6; D not resolved. Trimming took 1 base from V and 7 from J, leaving 11 bases between them. The CDR3 sequence is 15 residues long. Germline CDR1 and CDR2: SGHTA and FQGNSA. The CDR3 bases are TGTGCCAGCAGCTTAGATGGCAAGGTAAATTCACCCCTCCACTTT. Protein: CASSLDGKVNSPLHF.

The chain links TRBV6-2 or TRBV6-3 to TRBJ1-5; TRBD1 agrees at 9 bases. The CDR3 is 15 amino acids. Germline CDR1 and CDR2: MNHEY and SVGEGT. J was trimmed by 11 bases and V by 6 bases; bases with no gene match: 14. CDR3 residues: CASSYSGTGIGTQHF. DNA of the CDR3: TGTGCCAGCAGCTATTCCGGGACAGGGATTGGGACCCAGCATTTT.

The chain uses TRBV18 and TRBJ2-2; TRBD1 matches 7 bases. The junction had 6 bases not matched to a gene; V was cut back by 1 base and J by 4 bases. The CDR3 extends over 16 amino acids. The V gene's germline CDR1 is KGHSH and CDR2 LQKENI. CDR3 residues: CASSPLRGGATGELFF. The CDR3 nucleotides are TGTGCCAGCTCACCACTCCGAGGGGGCGCCACCGGGGAGCTGTTTTTT. Full variable domain (remainder filled in from reference TRBV18 and TRBJ2-2): NAGVMQNPRHLVRRRGQEARLRCSPMKGHSHVYWYRQLPEEGLKFMVYLQKENIIDESGMPKERFSAEFPKEGPSILRIQQVVRGDSAAYFCASSPLRGGATGELFFGEGSRLTVL.

Remarks on this clonotype: Mismatch with germline at one junction end may stem from a read error. The rearrangement links TRBV7-9 to TRBJ2-2; 7 nucleotides agree with TRBD1. CDR1 SEHNR and CDR2 FQNEAQ come from the germline V gene (reference sequence). The CDR3 runs 12 residues. CDR3 region: CASSLVPGGLFF. CDR3 in DNA: TGTGCCAGCAGCTTAGTTCCAGGGGGGCTGTTTTTT.

Only a few counts were recorded for this clonotype. This rearrangement joins TRBV20-1 to TRBJ2-5; perhaps TRBD2 as D (6 bases). V dropped 3 bases and J dropped 5 bases, with 13 bases sitting between them. Germline CDR1 and CDR2: DFQATT and SNEGSKA (reference sequence). The CDR3 has 13 residues. The CDR3 nucleotides read TGCAGTGCTAGCGAGGGAGGCGGGGAGACCCAGTACTTC. Translation gives CSASEGGGETQYF.

CDR3 residues: CASSLGGHLQGNTIYF. In nucleotides, the CDR3 is TGCGCCAGCAGCTTGGGTGGACATCTTCAAGGAAACACCATATATTTT. The V call is TRBV5-1, the J call TRBJ1-3; TRBD1 is a possible D gene (5 bases). The germline V and J ends were trimmed by 0 bases and 4 bases, with 14 bases remaining between them. The CDR3 is made up of 16 amino acids. Germline values: CDR1 SGHRS, CDR2 YFSETQ.

This clonotype was observed a few times. The chain links TRBV11-2 to TRBJ2-2; 7 positions agree with TRBD2. The V and J ends lost 5 bases and 7 bases, in that order; junction bases with no gene match: 7. Germline V gene data show CDR1 as SGHAT and CDR2 as FQNNGV. The length of the CDR3 is 14 residues. Here the CDR3 DNA reads TGTGCCAGCAGCGGCTCGGGGGGTTTCGGGGAGCTGTTTTTT. Protein: CASSGSGGFGELFF.

This clonotype was seen a few times. The chain couples TRBV29-1 to TRBJ1-6; 8 nucleotides agree with TRBD1. This CDR3 is built from 13 residues. The trim removed 4 bases at V and 5 bases at J, leaving 1 base unmatched. Germline lookup yields CDR1 SQVTM and CDR2 ANQGSEA. The CDR3: CSVGQGNNSPLHF. The CDR3 region has the DNA TGCAGCGTTGGACAGGGGAATAATTCACCCCTCCACTTT. The entire variable domain, with the rest obtained from reference TRBV29-1 and TRBJ1-6, is as follows: SAVISQKPSRDICQRGTSLTIQCQVDSQVTMMFWYRQQPGQSLTLIATANQGSEATYESGFVIDKFPISRPNLTFSTLTVSNMSPEDSSIYLCSVGQGNNSPLHFGNGTRLTVT.

The chain combines TRBV29-1 with TRBJ1-5; tentatively, D is TRBD1 (5 bases). The V end was cut by 7 bases, the J end by 5 bases, with 15 bases between. In germline, CDR1 is SQVTM, CDR2 ANQGSEA. CDR3 size: 13 residues. This CDR3 is CSAGGGWDQPQHF. CDR3 nucleotide sequence: TGCAGCGCGGGCGGGGGGTGGGATCAGCCCCAGCATTTT.

This clonotype was observed a handful of times. The chain links TRBV12-3 or TRBV12-4 to TRBJ1-2, with 8 bases identical to TRBD1. V was pared by 6 bases and J by 3 bases, with 9 bases of the junction left unmatched. The CDR3 runs to 15 residues. The CDR3 here is CASSDRQGTYYGYTF. In nucleotides, the CDR3 is TGTGCCAGCAGCGACCGACAGGGGACATACTATGGCTACACCTTC.

This clonotype was seen at least ten times. This chain joins TRBV28 and TRBJ2-7, with 9 bases identical to TRBD1. Germline-derived CDR1 and CDR2 are MDHEN and SYDVKM. This CDR3 comprises 16 residues. V was clipped by 1 base and J by 2 bases; unmatched bases: 6. CDR3 bases: TGTGCCAGCAGTTTATTCGGGACAGGGATCCCCTACGAGCAGTACTTC. Amino acids: CASSLFGTGIPYEQYF.

This chain uses TRBV7-2 with TRBJ1-6; no clear D. The length of the CDR3 is 13 residues. The V gene lost 3 bases and the J gene lost 5 bases, with 5 bases spanning the gap. Germline values: CDR1 SGHTA, CDR2 FQGNSA. CDR3 DNA sequence: TGTGCCAGCAGCTTCCAGAATAATTCACCCCTCCACTTT. Its translation is CASSFQNNSPLHF.

Many counts were recorded for this clonotype. V is TRBV7-2 and J is TRBJ2-7, with no clear D. Germline V lookup: CDR1 SGHTA, CDR2 FQGNSA. Trimming pared 1 base from V and 13 bases from J, leaving 11 bases between. The length of the CDR3 is 11 residues. The CDR3 sequence is CASSLEGRSYF. DNA of the CDR3: TGTGCCAGCAGCTTAGAAGGCCGGTCCTACTTC.

This clonotype has a count of ten or more. The chain uses TRBV28 and TRBJ2-5; no reliable D call. The length of the CDR3 is 11 residues. The germline V and J ends were trimmed by 6 bases and 1 base, with 3 bases remaining between them. Germline values: CDR1 MDHEN, CDR2 SYDVKM. The CDR3 DNA sequence: TGTGCCAGCAGCGTCCAAGAGACCCAGTACTTC. Amino acids: CASSVQETQYF. Supplemented by reference TRBV28 and TRBJ2-5, the full variable domain reads DVKVTQSSRYLVKRTGEKVFLECVQDMDHENMFWYRQDPGLGLRLIYFSYDVKMKEKGDIPEGYSVSREKKERFSLILESASTNQTSMYLCASSVQETQYFGPGTRLLVL.

DNA of the CDR3: TGTGCCAGCACCGAACGGGGCCAGGGGGTTAGAGCTTTCTTT. Translating it yields CASTERGQGVRAFF. The chain combines TRBV6-8 with TRBJ1-1; TRBD1 matches at 7 bases. Germline loops: CDR1 MNHGY, CDR2 SAAAGT. Trimming at V came to 7 bases and at J to 10 bases, leaving 15 bases not matched to a gene. CDR3 length: 14 amino acids.

This rearrangement joins TRBV5-6 to TRBJ2-7; no definite D call. This CDR3 comprises 11 residues. CDR1 SGHDT and CDR2 YYEEEE come from the germline V gene. V was trimmed by 1 base and J by 6 bases, leaving 5 bases between them. The CDR3 region is CASSLFAEQYF. The DNA of the CDR3 is TGTGCCAGCAGCTTGTTCGCCGAGCAGTACTTC. Drawing the rest from reference TRBV5-6 and TRBJ2-7, the complete variable domain is DAGVTQSPTHLIKTRGQQVTLRCSPKSGHDTVSWYQQALGQGPQFIFQYYEEEERQRGNFPDRFSGHQFPNYSSELNVNALLLGDSALYLCASSLFAEQYFGPGTRLTVT.

The CDR3 loop reads CASSFPTGANEKLFF. The CDR3 bases are TGTGCCAGCAGCTTCCCGACAGGGGCTAATGAAAAACTGTTTTTT. This sequence joins TRBV7-2 and TRBJ1-4, with 8 bases fitting TRBD1. The CDR3 has 15 amino acids. The germline gives CDR1 SGHTA, CDR2 FQGNSA. V was pared by 3 bases and J by 3 bases, with 3 bases of the junction left unmatched.

V gene TRBV12-3 or TRBV12-4 combines with J gene TRBJ1-3, with D unresolved. V was pared by 6 bases and J by 2 bases, with 11 bases between. This CDR3 region has 14 residues. CDR3 amino acids: CASSFGGTGNTIYF. The CDR3 nucleotides read TGTGCCAGCAGCTTCGGAGGCACTGGAAACACCATATATTTT.

This clonotype was seen many times. In DNA form, the CDR3 reads TGTGCCAGCAGCTCGGGACTAGCGGGGGGGCGGATAAACACAGATACGCAGTATTTT. Translating it yields CASSSGLAGGRINTDTQYF. The genes are TRBV7-2 and TRBJ2-3; the match to TRBD2 covers 16 bases. V lost 4 bases to trimming and J lost 2 bases; unmatched junction nucleotides: 9. The CDR3 consists of 19 residues. The V gene's germline CDR1 is SGHTA and CDR2 FQGNSA.

In this sample, this clonotype turned up a few times. The chain is built from TRBV7-9 and TRBJ1-6; 7 nucleotides agree with TRBD1. Germline loops: CDR1 SEHNR, CDR2 FQNEAQ (reference sequence). With 4 bases clipped from V and 7 bases from J, the junction kept 7 bases outside the gene matches. The CDR3 covers 15 residues. The CDR3 protein is CASSYGGQPNSPLHF. Here the CDR3 DNA reads TGTGCCAGCAGCTACGGGGGACAGCCGAATTCACCCCTCCACTTT.

The CDR3 DNA is TGTGCCAGCAGTGACAGTTCTAGCAATCAGCCCCAGCATTTT. It codes for CASSDSSSNQPQHF. The rearrangement joins TRBV2 to TRBJ1-5; D uncertain. Germline loops: CDR1 SNHLY, CDR2 FYNNEI. The CDR3 contains 14 residues. The V end was cut by 3 bases, the J end by 0 bases, with 6 bases between.

There are a few counts of this clonotype. The J gene is TRBJ1-1, the V gene TRBV5-5; D possibly corresponds to TRBD1 (5 bases). Germline V gene sequence: CDR1 SGHKS, CDR2 YYEKEE (reference sequence). The CDR3 contains 12 residues. V was clipped by 0 bases and J by 11 bases, with 11 bases between them. In DNA form, the CDR3 reads TGTGCCAGCAGCTTGGACCCAGGGCGCGCTTTCTTT. Encoded protein: CASSLDPGRAFF.

This clonotype showed up just once. The chain combines TRBV19 with TRBJ2-5; D unclear. This CDR3 spans 13 amino acids. V lost 5 bases to trimming and J lost 2 bases, with 9 bases between them. Germline values: CDR1 LNHDA, CDR2 SQIVND (reference sequence). The CDR3 coding sequence is TGTGCCAGTAGTGAGACGGTACAAGAGACCCAGTACTTC. The encoded protein is CASSETVQETQYF.

Many counts were recorded for this clonotype. CDR3 loop: CSARTGDGSNQPQHF. The CDR3 region has the DNA TGCAGTGCTCGGACAGGGGATGGTAGCAATCAGCCCCAGCATTTT. The chain carries TRBV20-1 and TRBJ1-5; the match to TRBD1 covers 9 bases. CDR1 is DFQATT and CDR2 is SNEGSKA in the germline V gene (reference sequence). The CDR3 has 15 amino acids. With V trimmed by 5 bases and J by 0 bases, 5 bases remained unmatched.

This clonotype was seen many times. At one boundary the junction diverges from the germline segment, which might be a read error. This chain connects TRBV14 to TRBJ2-7, with 9 bases fitting TRBD1. CDR1 SGHDN and CDR2 FVKESK come from the germline V gene. This CDR3 contains 11 residues. As DNA, the CDR3 is TGTGCCAGCAGCCAGTCCGGGACAGGGTCCTTC. Encoded protein: CASSQSGTGSF.

In DNA, the CDR3 is TGCAGTGCTAAACGCTACAATGAGCAGTTCTTC. This gives the protein CSAKRYNEQFF. The chain couples TRBV20-1 to TRBJ2-1; D is ambiguous. Germline CDR1 is DFQATT and CDR2 is SNEGSKA (reference sequence). Trimming removed 4 bases from V and 3 bases from J, with 4 bases in between. This CDR3 has 11 amino acids.

The CDR3 sequence: CASSQKRDTQYF. The DNA of the CDR3 is TGTGCCAGCAGTCAAAAGCGAGATACGCAGTATTTT. The V and J genes are TRBV7-6 and TRBJ2-3; D gene uncertain. This CDR3 spans 12 amino acids. CDR1 and CDR2 (germline): SGHVS, FNYEAQ. The germline V and J ends were trimmed by 6 bases and 5 bases, with 9 bases remaining between them.